A selection of T cell receptor beta chains follows, all from one sample in a study of regulatory T cells in long-lasting Graves disease. MiXCR was run by TCRdb on the multiplex PCR reads, yielding one entry per CDR3 protein. The sample includes under 700,000 distinct CDR3 sequences, about 16% of them seen just once. The same data also contributed to another study, on T cells in Graves' hyperthyroidism and ophthalmopathy.

Material: peripheral blood mononuclear cells (PBMCs), obtained at new diagnosis, from a patient treated with antithyroid drugs. These receptors were taken from a woman in her forties or fifties with Graves disease. Each CDR3 is given with its conserved first and last residue. Fields, in order: J gene, V gene, clone size, D gene, CDR3 DNA, CDR3 protein. The D gene is left open where the match is weak. Clone size is not always given. Where it is, it says once, few, many or a class for expanded clones.

>TRBJ2-3|TRBV2|many|TRBD1
TGTGCCACCCCCTCAGGAGGACAGGGCGACACAGATACGCAGTATTTT
CATPSGGQGDTDTQYF
>TRBJ1-2|TRBV20-1|once|NA
TGCAGTGCTAGACAGTCGGCGGCTGACTATGGCTACACCTTC
CSARQSAADYGYTF
>TRBJ1-1|TRBV27|few|NA
TGTGCCAGCAGTTTATTTGGCACGAACACTGAAGCTTTCTTT
CASSLFGTNTEAFF
>TRBJ2-7|TRBV3-1|many|NA
TGTGCCAGCAGCCCCACGGGGCGGGGAGCCGCCTACGAGCAGTACTTC
CASSPTGRGAAYEQYF
>TRBJ1-1|TRBV6-9|many|NA
TGTGCCAGCAGTTACTTTCGGGTGAACACTGAAGCTTTCTTT
CASSYFRVNTEAFF
>TRBJ1-1|TRBV2|many|NA
TGTGCCAGCAGTGAACTGGGCCCGAACACTGAAGCTTTCTTT
CASSELGPNTEAFF
>TRBJ1-1|TRBV12-3/TRBV12-4|many|NA
TGTGCCAGCAGTAACCTTGGGGGGGTTATCGCTGAAGCTTTCTTT
CASSNLGGVIAEAFF
>TRBJ2-3|TRBV5-4|many|TRBD2
TGTGCCAGCAGCTTGATTGCGGGGGGGTTGAGTACGCAGTATTTT
CASSLIAGGLSTQYF
>TRBJ2-7|TRBV28|NA|NA
TGTGCCACCGGCCCCGGGACACCCACCTACGAGCAGTACTTC
CATGPGTPTYEQYF
>TRBJ1-4|TRBV5-4|NA|NA
TGTGCCAGCAGCCCCAAGGGCAGTGATGAAAAACTGTTTTTT
CASSPKGSDEKLFF
>TRBJ2-7|TRBV7-2|NA|TRBD2
TGTGCCAGCAGCCCTAGCGGGGGGAATTTCTACGAGCAGTACTTC
CASSPSGGNFYEQYF
>TRBJ2-7|TRBV6-5|many|NA
TGTGCCAGCAGTTACCGGGGCCTTACCTACGAGCAGTACTTC
CASSYRGLTYEQYF
>TRBJ1-6|TRBV30|many|NA
TGTGCCTGGAGTAGGCCCCTTCCACGCCGGAATTCACCCCTCCACTTT
CAWSRPLPRRNSPLHF
>TRBJ1-3|TRBV12-3/TRBV12-4|NA|NA
TGTGCCAGCAGTTTAGGACGAATAGAAACTGGAAACACCATATATTTT
CASSLGRIETGNTIYF
>TRBJ1-1|TRBV24-1|few|NA
TGTGCCACCAGTGCCGCGGGCACTGAAGCTTTCTTT
CATSAAGTEAFF
>TRBJ2-3|TRBV5-4|few|TRBD2
TGTGCCAGCAGCTCCCAAGCGGGGGGGCCTGGGGATACGCAGTATTTT
CASSSQAGGPGDTQYF
>TRBJ1-2|TRBV19|NA|TRBD1
TGTGCCAGTAGTTTAGGGGGCAGGCCGCGGCCGAACTATGGCTACACCTTC
CASSLGGRPRPNYGYTF
>TRBJ2-1|TRBV25-1|NA|TRBD2
TGTGCCAACAGCCCGGGACTAGCGAGCTACAATGAGCAGTTCTTC
CANSPGLASYNEQFF
>TRBJ2-1|TRBV10-3|NA|TRBD1
TGTGCCATCGCGGGGACAGGGATGGCTAATGAGCAGTTCTTC
CAIAGTGMANEQFF
>TRBJ1-1|TRBV7-2|many|NA
TGTGCCAGCAGCCTAACATTCCCGGGACGGGAAGCTTTCTTT
CASSLTFPGREAFF
>TRBJ2-5|TRBV12-3/TRBV12-4|many|NA
TGTGCCAGCAGTTTATCCCCCTCGGGGGAGACCCAGTACTTC
CASSLSPSGETQYF
>TRBJ1-2|TRBV6-5|NA|NA
TGTGCCAGCAGTTACTCCAGGGCTTATGGCTACACCTTC
CASSYSRAYGYTF
>TRBJ1-6|TRBV12-3/TRBV12-4|many|NA
TGTGCCAGCACCATAAGGATGGGGAGGATAAGCTCCTATAATTCACCCCTCCACTTT
CASTIRMGRISSYNSPLHF
>TRBJ2-2|TRBV9|NA|NA
TGTGCCAGCAGCGGGGAGTCGGGGGAGCTGTTTTTT
CASSGESGELFF
>TRBJ2-1|TRBV12-3/TRBV12-4|many|NA
TGTGCCAGCAGTGCCGGACGGAGAGCCTACAATGAGCAGTTCTTC
CASSAGRRAYNEQFF
>TRBJ2-7|TRBV6-2/TRBV6-3|NA|NA
TGTGCCAGCAGTTACGCCAGCACAAGGGAAAACTACGAGCAGTACTTC
CASSYASTRENYEQYF
>TRBJ2-3|TRBV12-3/TRBV12-4|many|TRBD2
TGTGCCAGCAGTGCGAAGATCGGACTAGCGGGGGGCCCCAGTGTATCAGATACGCAGTATTTT
CASSAKIGLAGGPSVSDTQYF
>TRBJ1-1|TRBV10-3|few|NA
TGTGCCATCAGTGAGCCAAATCTAAAATCTGAAGCTTTCTTT
CAISEPNLKSEAFF
>TRBJ2-5|TRBV7-9|NA|NA
TGTGCCAGCAGCTTAGCTGGAAAAGAGACCCAGTACTTC
CASSLAGKETQYF
>TRBJ1-4|TRBV7-2|few|TRBD1
TGTGCCAGCAGCTTAGGACCGGGACAGTTGGAAAAACTGTTTTTT
CASSLGPGQLEKLFF
>TRBJ1-2|TRBV12-3/TRBV12-4|many|NA
TGTGCCAGCAGTTCCCCGGACAGACATTTGCGGGCCTTC
CASSSPDRHLRAF
>TRBJ2-7|TRBV5-1|NA|TRBD1
TGCGCCAGCAGCTTGGAGGCGGGGACAGGCTACGAGCAGTACTTC
CASSLEAGTGYEQYF
>TRBJ2-6|TRBV19|NA|NA
TGTGCCAGTAGTATTGAAGGGGGGCGCGTAGGGGCCAACGTCCTGACTTTC
CASSIEGGRVGANVLTF
>TRBJ2-1|TRBV20-1|few|NA
TGCAGTGCCAACCCCTCTCTCTCCGGGGGTCGGTACAATGAGCAGTTCTTC
CSANPSLSGGRYNEQFF
>TRBJ1-1|TRBV20-1|NA|NA
TGCAGTGCTAGAGAAACCGGAAGGGGGGTTGAAGCTTTCTTT
CSARETGRGVEAFF
>TRBJ2-2|TRBV6-1|NA|NA
TGTGCCATCCCCACCGGGGAGCTGTTTTTT
CAIPTGELFF
>TRBJ2-7|TRBV10-3|many|NA
TGTGCCATCAACAGTGAACAGGGTGGAGCCTACGAGCAGTACTTC
CAINSEQGGAYEQYF
>TRBJ1-5|TRBV12-3/TRBV12-4|many|NA
TGTGCCAGCAGTTCAGTTGATGGGCCCCAGCATTTT
CASSSVDGPQHF
>TRBJ2-7|TRBV5-1|once|NA
TGCGCCAGCGGGACAACAAACTACGAGCAGTACTTC
CASGTTNYEQYF
>TRBJ1-3|TRBV15|many|NA
TGTGCCACCAGCAGAGATCCGACAGACTCTGGAAACACCATATATTTT
CATSRDPTDSGNTIYF
>TRBJ2-3|TRBV5-4|few|TRBD2
TGTGCCAGCAGCTCAGGTGGTCTAGCGGGAGGCACAGATACGCAGTATTTT
CASSSGGLAGGTDTQYF
>TRBJ2-2|TRBV24-1|NA|TRBD1
TGTGCCACCAGTGATTTGGGGACAGACACCGGGGAGCTGTTTTTT
CATSDLGTDTGELFF
>TRBJ2-1|TRBV5-1|NA|NA
TGCGCCAGCAGCCCCGCCCGCAATGAGCTGTTCTTC
CASSPARNELFF
>TRBJ2-6|TRBV28|NA|NA
TGTGCCAGCAGTTTTCAGGGTCTTGTTTCTGGGGCCAACGTCCTGACTTTC
CASSFQGLVSGANVLTF
>TRBJ1-6|TRBV12-3/TRBV12-4|many|NA
TGTGCCAGCAGGGGCGGGGGGGGCAGGACAAATTCACCCCTCCACTTT
CASRGGGGRTNSPLHF
>TRBJ2-3|TRBV20-1|NA|NA
TGCAGTGCTACCGGGGTTGATACGCAGTATTTT
CSATGVDTQYF
>TRBJ2-1|TRBV6-5|few|TRBD2
TGTGCCAGCAGTTACAAGCGGGAGAAGCAGTTCTTC
CASSYKREKQFF
>TRBJ1-1|TRBV9|few|NA
TGTGCCAGCAGCGTAGTAAGCATGAACACTGAAGCTTTCTTT
CASSVVSMNTEAFF